This is a list of T cell receptor beta chains from one sample in a study of T-cell reconstitution after alpha-beta-depleted transplantation in children. TCRdb ran MiXCR on the PCR reads and lists one entry per CDR3 protein. The table shows 90,000 to 100,000 distinct CDR3 sequences, with about a quarter occurring only once. Here the sequenced sample was PBMCs, taken before TCRalphabeta/CD19-depleted stem cell transplant. Every receptor here comes from a boy aged 2 to 10 with acute lymphoblastic leukemia, due to receive a stem cell transplant. CDR3s include the opening cysteine and the closing phenylalanine or tryptophan. Fields, in order: clone size, V gene, J gene, D gene, CDR3 DNA, CDR3 protein. A D gene is named only where the DNA matches it firmly. Only some rows state a clone size, as once, few, many or a class for expanded clones.

>few|TRBV25-1|TRBJ2-3|.
TGTGCCAGCAGTGGTTTCGACACAGATACGCAGTATTTT
CASSGFDTDTQYF
>.|TRBV5-4|TRBJ2-2|.
TGTGCCAGCAGCGTACCGAGCGGTGCGAACACCGGGGAGCTGTTTTTT
CASSVPSGANTGELFF
>.|TRBV29-1|TRBJ1-5|TRBD1
TGCAGCGTAGCCGGGACAGCTAGCAATCAGCCCCAGCATTTT
CSVAGTASNQPQHF
>.|TRBV5-6|TRBJ2-7|TRBD2
TGTGCCAGCAGGGGTAGCGGGAGCTCCTACGAGCAGTACTTC
CASRGSGSSYEQYF
>.|TRBV25-1|TRBJ2-3|.
TGTGCCAGCAGTCCAACGGACGGCTCCACAGATACGCAGTATTTT
CASSPTDGSTDTQYF
>many|TRBV28|TRBJ2-3|TRBD1
TGTGCCAGCTCCGCCCCGGACAGGCTCACAGATACGCAGTATTTT
CASSAPDRLTDTQYF
>.|TRBV7-2|TRBJ2-1|.
TGTGCCAGCAGCTTGGCCACTGAGCAGCAGTTCTTC
CASSLATEQQFF
>.|TRBV10-3|TRBJ2-1|TRBD2
TGTGCCATTACGCCAGGGGGACTAGCGGGGAATTCCTACAATGAGCAGTTCTTC
CAITPGGLAGNSYNEQFF
>few|TRBV28|TRBJ2-5|.
TGTGCCAGCAGTTCAGGGGTAGGGTACCAAGAGACCCAGTACTTC
CASSSGVGYQETQYF
>.|TRBV5-6|TRBJ1-4|TRBD1
TGTGCCAGCAGCCTCCCGCTCCGAACAGGGGATGAAAAACTGTTTTTT
CASSLPLRTGDEKLFF
>few|TRBV20-1|TRBJ2-7|TRBD2
TGCAGTGCGCGGTTAACTAGCGGGAGCAGACACGAGCAGTACTTC
CSARLTSGSRHEQYF
>many|TRBV20-1|TRBJ1-4|.
TGCAGTGCCCCCCCCACAACCACTAATGAAAAACTGTTTTTT
CSAPPTTTNEKLFF
>.|TRBV20-1|TRBJ1-1|.
TGCAGTGCGATATACACTGAAGCTTTCTTT
CSAIYTEAFF
>.|TRBV12-3/TRBV12-4|TRBJ1-5|.
TGTGCCAGCAGTTTTGGGGATTTTAGCAATCAGCCCCAGCATTTT
CASSFGDFSNQPQHF
>.|TRBV20-1|TRBJ2-3|TRBD2
TGCAGTGCATCCCGACCGCTAGCGGAGGGTACAGATACGCAGTATTTT
CSASRPLAEGTDTQYF
>.|TRBV27|TRBJ2-1|TRBD2
TGTGCCAGCGGCGGGACTAGCGGTGCCTACAATGAGCAGTTCTTC
CASGGTSGAYNEQFF
>.|TRBV9|TRBJ2-1|.
TGTGCCAGCAGCGGGGGGGACGCACATTCCTACAATGAGCAGTTCTTC
CASSGGDAHSYNEQFF
>.|TRBV7-9|TRBJ2-7|.
TGTGCCAGCAGCTCAAAAAAGAGACAGGCCGAAAACCTCTACGAGCAGTACTTC
CASSSKKRQAENLYEQYF
>.|TRBV27|TRBJ1-5|.
TGTGCCAGCAGCCGTTTACCCACTGAGGCCAGGGGAAACTCTCAGCCCCAGCATTTT
CASSRLPTEARGNSQPQHF
>few|TRBV7-9|TRBJ1-6|TRBD1
TGTGCCAGCAGACGGACCGGGACAGGGTCTAACAACCCACCCCTCCACTTT
CASRRTGTGSNNPPLHF
>many|TRBV12-3/TRBV12-4|TRBJ2-1|TRBD2
TGTGCCAGCACCCATGGGGCTAGCGGAGGGTTTAGCTCCTACAATGAGCAGTTCTTC
CASTHGASGGFSSYNEQFF
>.|TRBV6-5|TRBJ2-1|.
TGTGCCAGCAGTTTCCGCGGAGGGGCTTTAAAAGTCAATGAGCAGTTCTTC
CASSFRGGALKVNEQFF
>.|TRBV20-1|TRBJ1-2|.
TGCAGTGCTGATCTACAGGTAGGCTATGGCTACACCTTC
CSADLQVGYGYTF
>few|TRBV7-2|TRBJ2-7|TRBD2
TGTGCCAGCAGCTCCCCCAGCACTCTAGCGGGAGTAGTGTACTTC
CASSSPSTLAGVVYF
>.|TRBV18|TRBJ1-6|TRBD1
TGTGCCAGCTCACCACCGGGACAGGATTCACCCCTCCACTTT
CASSPPGQDSPLHF
>few|TRBV20-1|TRBJ2-4|.
TGCAGTGCTAGAGTTCCGTTAATGGGGGCAAACATTCAGTACTTC
CSARVPLMGANIQYF
>.|TRBV7-3|TRBJ2-2|.
TGTGCCAGCAGCTCCTTCCCCACACGACGGCCCGGGGAGCTGTTTTTT
CASSSFPTRRPGELFF
>few|TRBV12-3/TRBV12-4|TRBJ2-1|TRBD1
TGTGCCAGCAGTGGGACAGGGGATGAGCAGTTCTTC
CASSGTGDEQFF
>.|TRBV20-1|TRBJ1-6|TRBD1
TGCAGCACGCCGACAGGGGCTGGGAATTCACCCCTCCACTTT
CSTPTGAGNSPLHF
>few|TRBV6-2/TRBV6-3|TRBJ2-7|TRBD2
TGTGCCACTACAGCGGGAGAGTCCTACGAGCAGTACTTC
CATTAGESYEQYF
>few|TRBV9|TRBJ2-1|.
TGTGCCAGCAGCGGCAACTTAGGGTGGGGCTTAGGACGCAATGAGCAGTTCTTC
CASSGNLGWGLGRNEQFF
>.|TRBV29-1|TRBJ2-7|.
TGCAGCGCTGCAATGGGCCCTAACGAGCAGTACTTC
CSAAMGPNEQYF
>.|TRBV20-1|TRBJ1-2|.
TGCAGTGCCCACCCTACCGGGGGGCGGGCTAACTATGGCTACACCTTC
CSAHPTGGRANYGYTF
>few|TRBV5-1|TRBJ2-3|TRBD1
TGCGCCAGCAGCCCGACAGGGGGCTCGAATGTGGATACGCAGTATTTT
CASSPTGGSNVDTQYF
>.|TRBV5-1|TRBJ2-3|.
TGCGCCAGCAGCTTCACCAGGGAGACAGATACGCAGTATTTT
CASSFTRETDTQYF
>few|TRBV20-1|TRBJ2-3|.
TGCAGTGCTGGAAGCGGAGTAGGGAGTACGCAGTATTTT
CSAGSGVGSTQYF
>few|TRBV5-1|TRBJ2-1|.
TGCGCCAGCAGCTTGGGACACGATAACAATGAGCAGTTCTTC
CASSLGHDNNEQFF
>few|TRBV5-1|TRBJ2-7|TRBD2
TGCGCCAGCAGCTCAAAGGGACTAGCGGAGGCGTACGAGCAGTACTTC
CASSSKGLAEAYEQYF
>.|TRBV25-1|TRBJ1-5|.
TGTGCCAGCAGTGACCACGTAGGGGCCCAGCATTTT
CASSDHVGAQHF
>few|TRBV12-3/TRBV12-4|TRBJ2-4|.
TGTGCCAGCAGTTTACAAGTCGCGAACTATCAAAACATTCAGTACTTC
CASSLQVANYQNIQYF
>.|TRBV5-1|TRBJ2-1|.
TGCGCCAGCAGCCAACGGGTTTCCTACAATGAGCAGTTCTTC
CASSQRVSYNEQFF
>many|TRBV5-1|TRBJ1-1|.
TGCGCCAGCAGCGGTCAGGTAGAGAACACTGAAGCTTTCTTT
CASSGQVENTEAFF
>many|TRBV5-1|TRBJ2-7|TRBD2
TGCGCCAGCACCCAAACAACCCCGGGACTAGCGGAGAAGGGACCCTACGAGCAGTACTTC
CASTQTTPGLAEKGPYEQYF
>few|TRBV20-1|TRBJ2-7|TRBD2
TGCAGTGCTAACCTAGCGGCCTACGAGCAGTACTTC
CSANLAAYEQYF
>.|TRBV6-2/TRBV6-3|TRBJ1-5|.
TGTGCCAGCAGGAGATATCCAGGGGCTTTCAATCAGCCCCAGCATTTT
CASRRYPGAFNQPQHF